The 23 T cell receptor beta chains listed next were all sequenced from one sample in a study of response to subunit inactivated influenza vaccine. TCRdb re-called the RT-PCR reads with MiXCR, one entry per CDR3 protein. The repertoire holds 610,000 or so distinct CDR3 sequences, with approximately 14% as singletons. This material consisted of PBMCs from blood, taken 12 days after vaccination. The receptors stem from a man in his forties or fifties who received an inactivated influenza vaccine.

The chain carries TRBV5-5 and TRBJ2-3; D is unclear. Trimming removed 0 bases from V and 0 bases from J, with 8 bases in between. The CDR3 runs to 15 residues. Germline values: CDR1 SGHKS, CDR2 YYEKEE (reference sequence). The DNA for the CDR3 is TGTGCCAGCAGCTTGGTCGACGGAAGCACAGATACGCAGTATTTT. Translated, it gives CASSLVDGSTDTQYF.

There are a few counts of this clonotype. The V and J genes are TRBV25-1 and TRBJ2-7; the match to TRBD1 covers 10 bases. CDR3 length: 18 residues. V dropped 6 bases and J dropped 1; count of bases not matched to a gene: 15. Germline V CDR1 and CDR2: MGHDK, SYGVNS. CDR3 sequence: CASSAGTGADRYSYEQYF. CDR3 bases: TGTGCCAGCAGCGCCGGGACAGGGGCCGATCGATATTCCTACGAGCAGTACTTC.

This clonotype was observed a handful of times. Here the CDR3 reads CACCGGGGNSYEQYF. For the CDR3, the DNA is TGTGCCTGTTGCGGGGGGGGCGGAAACTCCTACGAGCAGTACTTC. The chain is built from TRBV30 and TRBJ2-7; 9 nucleotides match TRBD2. The germline V gene has CDR1 GTSNPN and CDR2 SVGIG (reference sequence). The CDR3 has 15 amino acids. V was pared by 6 bases and J by 0 bases, with 9 bases of the junction left unmatched.

In its sample, this clonotype was seen a few times. J is TRBJ2-3 and V is TRBV25-1; 9 positions match TRBD1. The CDR3 sequence is 16 residues long. The trim removed 1 base at V and 4 bases at J, leaving 6 bases unmatched. Germline V gene data show CDR1 as MGHDK and CDR2 as SYGVNS. In nucleotides, the CDR3 is TGTGCCAGCAGTGAATTCCGGGACAGGGTTTCAGATACGCAGTATTTT. It encodes CASSEFRDRVSDTQYF.

This clonotype was seen repeatedly, ten times or more. The rearrangement uses TRBV6-5 and TRBJ2-3, with a weak D call TRBD2 (6 bases). The length of the CDR3 is 15 residues. The ends were cut back, 0 bases at V and 5 bases at J, with 12 bases in the middle. The V gene's germline CDR1 is MNHEY and CDR2 SVGAGI. The CDR3 nucleotides read TGTGCCAGCAGTTACTCTGGAGGGGCGGGAGATACGCAGTATTTT. The encoded protein is CASSYSGGAGDTQYF.

CDR3 region: CASSETGTPAVPPYNEQFF. CDR3 in DNA: TGTGCCAGCAGCGAGACCGGGACGCCCGCCGTTCCCCCCTACAATGAGCAGTTCTTC. This rearrangement joins TRBV6-1 to TRBJ2-1; D is possibly TRBD1 or TRBD2 (5 bases each). The CDR3 has 19 amino acids. V was pared by 6 bases and J by 2 bases, with 26 bases between. Germline CDR1 reads MNHNS; CDR2 reads SASEGT.

The rearrangement joins TRBV7-8 to TRBJ2-3; the match to TRBD2 covers 11 bases. The V segment lost 6 bases and the J segment 0 bases; nucleotides outside the gene matches: 11. This CDR3 contains 18 residues. Looked up from germline, CDR1 is SGHVS and CDR2 is FQNEAQ. The CDR3 sequence is CASRGGTSGSRSTDTQYF. DNA for the CDR3: TGTGCCAGCAGAGGCGGGACTAGCGGCTCAAGAAGCACAGATACGCAGTATTTT. The full variable domain, in which reference TRBV7-8 and TRBJ2-3 provide the parts outside the CDR3, is GAGVSQSPRYKVAKRGQDVALRCDPISGHVSLFWYQQALGQGPEFLTYFQNEAQLDKSGLPSDRFFAERPEGSVSTLKIQRTQQEDSAVYLCASRGGTSGSRSTDTQYFGPGTRLTVL.

At least ten counts were recorded for this clonotype. DNA of the CDR3: TGTGCCAGCTCGCCCGGGCCGGGCGAGCAGTACTTC. Residues: CASSPGPGEQYF. The rearrangement joins TRBV18 to TRBJ2-7, with no clear D. Trimming cost V 6 bases and J 6 bases, with 12 bases left between them. This CDR3 region has 12 residues. Per germline, CDR1 KGHSH and CDR2 LQKENI.

The genes are TRBV7-2 and TRBJ1-2; the D is unclear. Germline V CDR1 and CDR2: SGHTA, FQGNSA. CDR3 length equals 14 residues. The V gene lost 4 bases and the J gene lost 2 bases, with 11 bases spanning the gap. The CDR3 region is CASSSRWLNYGYTF. CDR3 bases: TGTGCCAGCAGCTCCCGGTGGTTGAACTATGGCTACACCTTC.

The chain links TRBV6-2 or TRBV6-3 to TRBJ2-1; D possibly corresponds to TRBD1 (5 bases). This CDR3 region has 12 residues. The germline gives CDR1 MNHEY, CDR2 SVGEGT. V lost 5 bases and J 10 bases, leaving 12 bases between the germline ends. In DNA, the CDR3 is TGTGCCAGCAGTAAGTCAGGGTACGAGCAGTTCTTC. It encodes CASSKSGYEQFF.

This clonotype has a count of ten or more. This chain joins TRBV3-1 and TRBJ2-7; D gene ambiguous. CDR3 length: 15 amino acids. V was clipped by 0 bases and J by 1 base, with 10 bases between them. Looked up from germline, CDR1 is LGHDT and CDR2 is YNNKEL (reference sequence). The CDR3 loop is CASSQDRGGSYEQYF. CDR3 sequence (DNA): TGTGCCAGCAGCCAAGATCGAGGCGGATCCTACGAGCAGTACTTC.

The table lists this clonotype with many counts. This sequence joins TRBV5-1 and TRBJ1-1; TRBD1 agrees at 7 bases. In germline, CDR1 is SGHRS, CDR2 YFSETQ. The V gene end was trimmed by 4 bases and the J gene end by 9 bases; junction bases not matched to a gene: 12. This CDR3 is built from 14 residues. CDR3 bases: TGCGCCAGCAGCAGTTCTACAGGGGTGCTGAAAGCTTTCTTT. Translation: CASSSSTGVLKAFF.

This clonotype was seen many times. The chain carries TRBV4-3 and TRBJ1-1, with D perhaps TRBD1 (5 bases). The CDR3 has 15 residues. V was pared by 0 bases and J by 0 bases, with 8 bases between. In germline, CDR1 is LGHNA, CDR2 YSLEER. The DNA of the CDR3 is TGCGCCAGCAGCCAAGAGACAGCGTTGAACACTGAAGCTTTCTTT. It yields the protein CASSQETALNTEAFF.

This clonotype was seen more than once but under ten times. The chain has TRBV20-1 and TRBJ2-5; D is ambiguous. V lost 6 bases, J lost 2 bases, and 13 bases lay in between. The CDR3 sequence is 13 residues long. The germline V gene encodes CDR1 DFQATT and CDR2 SNEGSKA (reference sequence). CDR3 region: CSAIRRAQETQYF. CDR3 nucleotides: TGCAGTGCCATAAGGAGAGCGCAAGAGACCCAGTACTTC.

This clonotype has at least ten counts. The rearrangement uses TRBV3-1 and TRBJ2-2; 10 nucleotides line up with TRBD2. The CDR3 contains 15 residues. The ends lost 2 bases at V and 6 bases at J; junction bases unmatched: 3. Germline V gene lookup returns CDR1 LGHDT and CDR2 YNNKEL (reference sequence). CDR3 sequence (DNA): TGTGCCAGCAGCCAAAACCTAGCGGGGGCCGGGGAGCTGTTTTTT. This gives the protein CASSQNLAGAGELFF.

The chain joins TRBV12-3 or TRBV12-4 to TRBJ1-1; 7 bases match TRBD1. With V trimmed by 6 bases and J by 4 bases, 14 bases remained unmatched. The CDR3 contains 16 residues. The CDR3 protein is CASSWGGGGRSTEAFF. CDR3 in DNA: TGTGCCAGCAGCTGGGGTGGAGGGGGCCGAAGCACTGAAGCTTTCTTT.

The chain couples TRBV20-1 to TRBJ2-7; D not certain. The CDR3 is 15 residues long. The V gene's germline CDR1 is DFQATT and CDR2 SNEGSKA (reference sequence). With 2 bases removed from V and 2 bases from J, the gap between germline ends came to 16 bases. CDR3 in amino acids: CSARNAARLTYEQYF. The CDR3 DNA is TGCAGTGCTAGAAATGCGGCAAGACTTACCTACGAGCAGTACTTC.

This clonotype came up many times. The CDR3 coding sequence is TGCAGCGTTGGGGAGACAGAAAGCACAGATACGCAGTATTTT. This gives the protein CSVGETESTDTQYF. The chain has TRBV29-1 and TRBJ2-3; tentatively, D is TRBD1 or TRBD2 (5 bases each). Germline CDR1 reads SQVTM; CDR2 reads ANQGSEA. Trimming stripped 4 bases from V and 0 bases from J, with 11 bases between. CDR3 length: 14 amino acids.

The CDR3 loop is CSARTSIGGGGSDTQYF. The CDR3 DNA sequence: TGCAGTGCTAGAACCTCTATCGGGGGGGGCGGGTCAGATACGCAGTATTTT. V usage is TRBV20-1 and J usage is TRBJ2-3; 8 nucleotides align to TRBD2. V trimming: 2 bases; J trimming: 4 bases; junction bases outside the gene matches: 14. The CDR3 has 17 amino acids. In germline, CDR1 is DFQATT, CDR2 SNEGSKA (reference sequence).

The chain employs TRBV18 and TRBJ2-7; D gene ambiguous. The CDR3 runs to 15 residues. From germline, CDR1 is KGHSH and CDR2 LQKENI. V shed 3 bases and J shed 3 bases, with 15 bases lying between them. The CDR3 spells CASSPPGLFNYEQYF. The CDR3 DNA reads as TGTGCCAGCTCACCCCCGGGCCTCTTCAACTACGAGCAGTACTTC.

This clonotype was recorded a few times. The chain is built from TRBV10-3 and TRBJ2-1; 14 bases are a match to TRBD2. Trimming removed 4 bases from V and 1 base from J; junction bases left unmatched: 6. From germline, CDR1 is ENHRY and CDR2 SYGVKD. The CDR3 runs 18 residues. The CDR3 region has the DNA TGTGCCATCAGTGCAGGACTAGCGGGAGGAGGTTCCTACAATGAGCAGTTCTTC. Protein sequence: CAISAGLAGGGSYNEQFF.

This clonotype has at least ten counts. The rearrangement links TRBV2 to TRBJ2-7, with 7 nucleotides matching TRBD2. Germline CDR1 SNHLY, CDR2 FYNNEI. Losses at the gene ends were 6 bases for V and 2 bases for J; bases not matched to a gene: 4. The CDR3 consists of 13 residues. CDR3 in amino acids: CASSRDYTYEQYF. The CDR3 DNA reads as TGTGCCAGCAGCCGGGACTACACCTACGAGCAGTACTTC.

This clonotype was counted many times. The chain couples TRBV29-1 to TRBJ2-7, with TRBD1 identical over 12 bases. The CDR3 loop spans 14 amino acids. Germline CDR1 SQVTM, CDR2 ANQGSEA. The V gene end was trimmed by 4 bases and the J gene end by 7 bases; junction bases not matched to a gene: 8. In nucleotides, the CDR3 is TGCAGCGTTGCGCCGGGACAGGGGGCTTTTGAGCAGTACTTC. It is translated as CSVAPGQGAFEQYF.